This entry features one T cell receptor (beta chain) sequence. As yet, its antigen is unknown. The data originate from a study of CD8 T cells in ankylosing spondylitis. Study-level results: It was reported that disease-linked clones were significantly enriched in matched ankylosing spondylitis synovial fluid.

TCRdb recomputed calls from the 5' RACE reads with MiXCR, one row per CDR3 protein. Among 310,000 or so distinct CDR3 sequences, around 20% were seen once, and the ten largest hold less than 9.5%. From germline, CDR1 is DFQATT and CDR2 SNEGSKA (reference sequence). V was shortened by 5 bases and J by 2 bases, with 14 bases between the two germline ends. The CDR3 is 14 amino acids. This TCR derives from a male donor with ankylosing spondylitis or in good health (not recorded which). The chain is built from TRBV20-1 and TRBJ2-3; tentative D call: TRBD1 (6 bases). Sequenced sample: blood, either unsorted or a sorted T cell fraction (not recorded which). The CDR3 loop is CSAGQYLSTDTQYF. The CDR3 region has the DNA TGCAGTGCTGGACAGTACTTATCCACAGATACGCAGTATTTT.